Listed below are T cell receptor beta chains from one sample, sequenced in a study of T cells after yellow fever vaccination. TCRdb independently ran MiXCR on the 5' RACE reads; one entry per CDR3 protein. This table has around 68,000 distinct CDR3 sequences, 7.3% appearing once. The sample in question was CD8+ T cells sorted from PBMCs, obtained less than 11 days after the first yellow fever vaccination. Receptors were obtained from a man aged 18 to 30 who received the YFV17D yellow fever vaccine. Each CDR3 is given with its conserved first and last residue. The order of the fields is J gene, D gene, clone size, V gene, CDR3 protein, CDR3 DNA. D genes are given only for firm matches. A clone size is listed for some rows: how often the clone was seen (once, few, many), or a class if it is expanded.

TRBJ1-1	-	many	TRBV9	CASSGLGTEAFF	TGTGCCAGCAGCGGCTTGGGAACTGAAGCTTTCTTT
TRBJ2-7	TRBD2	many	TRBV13	CASSWELAGGFNEQYF	TGTGCCAGCAGCTGGGAGCTAGCGGGGGGCTTTAACGAGCAGTACTTC
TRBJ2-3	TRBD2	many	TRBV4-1	CASSQGLAGTDTQYF	TGCGCCAGCAGCCAAGGACTAGCGGGGACAGATACGCAGTATTTT
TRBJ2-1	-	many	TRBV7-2	CASSLVMGPSEQFF	TGTGCCAGCAGCTTAGTAATGGGACCTAGTGAGCAGTTCTTC
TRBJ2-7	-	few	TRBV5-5	CASRDWVLDEQYF	TGTGCCAGCAGAGATTGGGTACTAGACGAGCAGTACTTC
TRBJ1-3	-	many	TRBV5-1	CASSLNRQSYSGNTIYF	TGCGCCAGCAGCTTGAACCGACAGTCTTACTCTGGAAACACCATATATTTT
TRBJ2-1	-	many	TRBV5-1	CASSLREEQFF	TGCGCCAGCAGCTTGAGGGAGGAGCAGTTCTTC
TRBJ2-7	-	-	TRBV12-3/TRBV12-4	CASSLLQGTYEQYF	TGTGCCAGCAGTTTATTACAGGGAACCTACGAGCAGTACTTC
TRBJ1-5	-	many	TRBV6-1	CASRGAEDTDQPQHF	TGTGCCAGCAGAGGAGCGGAGGACACCGATCAGCCCCAGCATTTT
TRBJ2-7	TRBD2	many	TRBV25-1	CASSGYSGGNYEQYF	TGTGCCAGCAGTGGTTATAGCGGGGGGAACTACGAGCAGTACTTC
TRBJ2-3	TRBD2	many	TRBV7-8	CASSPAGGPSTDTQYF	TGTGCCAGCAGCCCAGCGGGGGGGCCGAGCACAGATACGCAGTATTTT
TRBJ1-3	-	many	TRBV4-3	CASSQDGGTGNTIYF	TGCGCCAGCAGCCAAGATGGGGGAACTGGAAACACCATATATTTT
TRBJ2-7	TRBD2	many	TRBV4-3	CASSQDRSGGTSYEQYF	TGCGCCAGCAGCCAAGATAGGAGCGGGGGTACCTCCTACGAGCAGTACTTC
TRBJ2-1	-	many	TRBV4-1	CASSHRGAQDGEQFF	TGCGCCAGCAGCCACCGGGGGGCCCAGGACGGTGAGCAGTTCTTC
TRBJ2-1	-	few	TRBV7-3	CASSLIGGTLYNEQFF	TGTGCCAGCAGCTTAATCGGAGGAACCCTCTACAATGAGCAGTTCTTC
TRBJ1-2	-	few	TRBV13	CASSLVAGNYGYTF	TGTGCCAGCAGCTTAGTCGCCGGGAACTATGGCTACACCTTC